This T cell receptor (beta chain) was captured in a study of cytomegalovirus exposure and HLA in healthy donors. The table came from immunoSEQ multiplex PCR; TCRdb's copy has only in-frame clones and leaves some out. In the table there are some 200,000 clones, 80% to 95% of which are singletons. Between the trimmed V and J ends, which lost 8 bases and 5 bases, there was a span of 10 bases. The CDR3 has 12 amino acids. The germline V gene has CDR1 SGHVS and CDR2 FNYEAQ. Findings of the study overall: Most observed TCR sequences were rare, whereas some public TCRs were detected in many donors. A few of the chains that were CMV-associated were confirmed in vitro to be specific for CMV antigens. Researchers counted roughly 150 TCR beta chains as cytomegalovirus-associated. The tendency of first-cohort TCR clusters to co-occur in the 110 or so validation repertoires emerged from a later analysis.

A single count supports this clone. The antigen is not known. The material sequenced was PBMCs. The chain is built from TRBV7-6 and TRBJ2-1; D remains ambiguous. This TCR came from a young woman in good health and CMV-seronegative. In DNA form, the CDR3 reads TGTGCCAGCGCCACAGCTCACAATGAGCAGTTCTTC. Translation gives CASATAHNEQFF.